The next 26 T cell receptor beta chains were all read from a single sample in a study of T cell responses to AZD1222 COVID-19 vaccine. TCRdb's copy holds only in-frame clones and misses some; the assay was immunoSEQ multiplex PCR. The table lists about 100,000 clones, around 82% of them singletons, with about 18% in the top ten. Specimen: peripheral blood, collected on day 0 of AZD1222 vaccination. All receptors derive from an adult in good health.

The rearrangement uses TRBV7-8 and TRBJ1-1; 9 bases are shared with TRBD1. V was pared by 3 bases and J by 6 bases, with 11 bases of the junction left unmatched. CDR1 and CDR2 (germline): SGHVS, FQNEAQ. There are 16 residues in the CDR3. The DNA of the CDR3 is TGTGCCAGCAGCTTTTCTGGACAGGGGATGTTCTCTGAAGCTTTCTTT. Its translation is CASSFSGQGMFSEAFF.

The V gene is TRBV12-5, the J gene TRBJ1-3, with 9 bases aligning to TRBD1. The CDR3 extends over 19 amino acids. Germline V gene lookup returns CDR1 LGHNT and CDR2 FRNRAP. J was trimmed by 0 bases and V by 9 bases; bases with no gene match: 18. CDR3 in DNA: TGTGCTAGCCAATGGAGTGCTACAGGGGGCTCACGCTCTGGAAACACCATATATTTT. Encoded protein: CASQWSATGGSRSGNTIYF.

CDR3 DNA: TGTGCCAGCAGCCAACCACAGGGGACGAATGAAGCTTTCTTT. Encoded protein: CASSQPQGTNEAFF. The chain carries TRBV6-2 or TRBV6-3 and TRBJ1-1, with 7 bases aligning to TRBD1. The length of the CDR3 is 14 residues. V dropped 6 bases and J dropped 7; count of bases not matched to a gene: 11. The V gene's germline CDR1 is MNHEY and CDR2 SVGEGT.

The genes are TRBV11-3 and TRBJ2-5; either TRBD1 or TRBD2 may supply D (5 bases each). The V end was cut by 5 bases, the J end by 4 bases, with 11 bases between. CDR3 length equals 13 residues. Germline V CDR1 and CDR2: SGHNT, YENEEA. Here the CDR3 reads CASSVRERETQYF. The CDR3 DNA is TGTGCCAGCAGCGTCAGGGAGAGAGAGACCCAGTACTTC.

This chain uses TRBV19 with TRBJ2-1, with 7 bases identical to TRBD1. Germline V gene sequence: CDR1 LNHDA, CDR2 SQIVND (reference sequence). Trimming cost V 2 bases and J 8 bases; bases outside gene matches: 9. The CDR3 sequence is 15 residues long. This CDR3 is CASSIKGAALDEQFF. For the CDR3, the DNA is TGTGCCAGTAGTATAAAGGGGGCGGCTTTGGATGAGCAGTTCTTC.

V is TRBV4-1 and J is TRBJ2-2, with D perhaps TRBD1 (6 bases). Germline CDR1 MGHRA, CDR2 YSYEKL. Trimming shortened V by 0 bases and J by 7 bases, and 12 bases separated the two germline ends. The CDR3 length is 15 residues. DNA for the CDR3: TGCGCCAGCAGCCAAGAGGGGGCGAATGACGGGGAGCTGTTTTTT. Residues: CASSQEGANDGELFF.

The chain joins TRBV19 to TRBJ1-6, with 11 bases identical to TRBD1. Trimming removed 6 bases from V and 0 bases from J; junction bases left unmatched: 7. This CDR3 comprises 18 residues. Germline V CDR1 and CDR2: LNHDA, SQIVND (reference sequence). The CDR3 coding sequence is TGTGCCAGTAGCGCCGGGACAGGGGGGTTCTCCTATAATTCACCCCTCCACTTT. Its protein is CASSAGTGGFSYNSPLHF.

This sequence joins TRBV19 and TRBJ1-2; D call uncertain. This CDR3 contains 12 residues. The V gene's germline CDR1 is LNHDA and CDR2 SQIVND (reference sequence). Trimming removed 10 bases from V and 7 bases from J, with 16 bases in between. The CDR3 DNA sequence: TGTGCCATTTCCCAAGGAGTAAGTGGCTACACCTTC. Amino acids: CAISQGVSGYTF.

The chain has TRBV6-2 or TRBV6-3 and TRBJ2-1; the D gene could be TRBD1 or TRBD2 (5 bases each). Germline lookup yields CDR1 MNHEY and CDR2 SVGEGT. The CDR3 is 14 residues long. V lost 5 bases to trimming and J lost 2 bases, with 10 bases between them. CDR3 sequence (DNA): TGTGCCAGCAGTCGACCGGGACCCTACAATGAGCAGTTCTTC. It specifies CASSRPGPYNEQFF.

This clone was recorded once. This chain joins TRBV9 and TRBJ2-1; possible D gene TRBD1, 5 bases. CDR1 SGDLS and CDR2 YYNGEE come from the germline V gene. V dropped 2 bases and J dropped 8 bases, with 11 bases sitting between them. The CDR3 has 13 amino acids. The DNA for the CDR3 is TGTGCCAGCAGCGTGCGGCAGGGCGATGAGCAGTTCTTC. Translated, it gives CASSVRQGDEQFF. The whole variable domain, remainder taken from reference TRBV9 and TRBJ2-1, is DSGVTQTPKHLITATGQRVTLRCSPRSGDLSVYWYQQSLDQGLQFLIQYYNGEERAKGNILERFSAQQFPDLHSELNLSSLELGDSALYFCASSVRQGDEQFFGPGTRLTVL.

The chain links TRBV6-5 to TRBJ1-4; 7 bases are shared with TRBD1. CDR1 is MNHEY, CDR2 SVGAGI, per germline. V lost 2 bases and J lost 8; bases outside the gene matches: 11. The CDR3 is 16 amino acids. The CDR3 region is CASSYDLRTGREKLFF. CDR3 DNA sequence: TGTGCCAGCAGTTACGACTTACGGACAGGCCGGGAAAAACTGTTTTTT.

V usage is TRBV6-2 or TRBV6-3 and J usage is TRBJ2-7; the D gene is possibly TRBD1 (6 bases). This CDR3 contains 15 residues. Looked up from germline, CDR1 is MNHEY and CDR2 is SVGEGT. With 5 bases removed from V and 0 bases from J, the gap between germline ends came to 14 bases. As DNA, the CDR3 is TGTGCCAGCAGTCTGACAGGTTCTAGCTCCTACGAGCAGTACGTC. This codes for CASSLTGSSSYEQYV.

V gene TRBV19 combines with J gene TRBJ2-5; D not resolved. This CDR3 contains 13 residues. The V end lost 8 bases, the J end lost 3 bases, and 13 bases lay between the germline ends. Germline lookup yields CDR1 LNHDA and CDR2 SQIVND (reference sequence). The CDR3 DNA follows: TGTGCCAGTCACGGGCCCAACAAAGAGACCCAGTACTTC. Amino acids: CASHGPNKETQYF.

V is TRBV28 and J is TRBJ2-2; the D is unclear. Germline V lookup: CDR1 MDHEN, CDR2 SYDVKM. V dropped 5 bases and J dropped 7 bases, with 14 bases sitting between them. The CDR3 length is 14 residues. CDR3 region: CASSIEQASGELFF. The CDR3 DNA follows: TGTGCCAGCAGTATAGAGCAGGCCAGCGGGGAGCTGTTTTTT.

The V gene is TRBV3-1 (or the pseudogene TRBV3-2), the J gene TRBJ1-5; unclear D gene. Germline V gene lookup returns CDR1 LGHDT and CDR2 YNNKEL (reference sequence). V was cut by 3 bases and J by 4 bases, with 13 bases left in between. The CDR3 totals 15 residues. The CDR3 here is CASSQSLKPNQPQHF. DNA for the CDR3: TGTGCCAGCAGCCAGTCACTCAAACCTAATCAGCCCCAGCATTTT.

This clone was counted a single time. The J gene is TRBJ2-7, the V gene TRBV27; TRBD2 matches at 11 bases. CDR1 and CDR2 (germline): MNHEY, SMNVEV (reference sequence). This CDR3 region has 15 residues. J gave up 5 bases and V 7 bases, and 10 bases lay outside the gene matches. CDR3 loop: CASKPTSGSSHEQYF. The DNA of the CDR3 is TGTGCCAGCAAGCCCACTAGCGGGAGTTCCCACGAGCAGTACTTC.

This rearrangement joins TRBV6-5 to TRBJ1-2, with TRBD1 matching over 7 bases. The germline gives CDR1 MNHEY, CDR2 SVGAGI. CDR3 length: 13 residues. Germline trimming cut 6 bases from V and 4 bases from J; bases unmatched to any gene: 5. The CDR3 reads CASRFRDSYGYTF. CDR3 nucleotides: TGTGCCAGCAGGTTCCGGGACAGCTATGGCTACACCTTC.

The chain is built from TRBV4-3 and TRBJ2-2; 7 bases map to TRBD2. In germline, CDR1 is LGHNA, CDR2 YSLEER. This CDR3 has 17 amino acids. V dropped 4 bases and J dropped 4; count of bases not matched to a gene: 12. Here the CDR3 DNA reads TGCGCCAGCAGCCGGCTCCCCGGGGGGATTGGCACCGGGGAGCTGTTTTTT. Translation gives CASSRLPGGIGTGELFF.

V and J are TRBV6-2 or TRBV6-3 and TRBJ1-1; no reliable D call. Trimming removed 5 bases from V and 3 bases from J, with 10 bases in between. The CDR3 length is 13 residues. The germline V gene has CDR1 MNHEY and CDR2 SVGEGT. CDR3 nucleotides: TGTGCCAGCAGTGGGGTTCGGGACACTGAAGCTTTCTTT. This gives the protein CASSGVRDTEAFF.

This clone has only a few counts. V is TRBV6-5 and J is TRBJ1-5, with TRBD1 identical over 7 bases. V was clipped by 5 bases and J by 7 bases; unmatched bases: 8. CDR1 and CDR2 from the germline V gene are MNHEY and SVGAGI. This CDR3 spans 14 amino acids. CDR3 residues: CASSLGGVDQPQHF. DNA for the CDR3: TGTGCCAGCAGTCTAGGGGGCGTCGACCAGCCCCAGCATTTT.

This clone came up once. The V call is TRBV25-1, the J call TRBJ2-1, with 10 bases fitting TRBD2. This CDR3 region has 18 residues. Trimming cost V 3 bases and J 0 bases; bases outside gene matches: 8. CDR1 is MGHDK, CDR2 SYGVNS, per germline. CDR3 bases: TGTGCCAGCAGTGAGAGACTAGCGGGCTTTAGCTCCTACAATGAGCAGTTCTTC. It translates to CASSERLAGFSSYNEQFF.

This clone showed up just once. The chain links TRBV6-5 to TRBJ1-2; TRBD1 agrees at 7 bases. The V gene's germline CDR1 is MNHEY and CDR2 SVGAGI. This CDR3 is 12 amino acids long. The CDR3 region has the DNA TGTGCGAGCCTTCGGCAGGGGGATGGCTACACCTTC. This gives the protein CASLRQGDGYTF.

In nucleotides, the CDR3 is TGTGCCAGCAGTTTCACGGGGGAATGGTATGGCTACACCTTC. Translated: CASSFTGEWYGYTF. The chain combines TRBV28 with TRBJ1-2; D might be TRBD1 (5 bases). CDR3 length: 14 amino acids. Trimming stripped 3 bases from V and 5 bases from J, with 13 bases between. Germline V gives CDR1 MDHEN, CDR2 SYDVKM.

The genes are TRBV5-1 and TRBJ2-3; 13 positions match TRBD2. This CDR3 is built from 17 residues. CDR1 and CDR2 (germline): SGHRS, YFSETQ. V trimming: 0 bases; J trimming: 0 bases; junction bases outside the gene matches: 1. The chain's CDR3 is CASSLAGLAGSTDTQYF. CDR3 nucleotide sequence: TGCGCCAGCAGCTTGGCGGGACTAGCGGGGAGCACAGATACGCAGTATTTT. The full variable domain, rest sourced from reference TRBV5-1 and TRBJ2-3, is KAGVTQTPRYLIKTRGQQVTLSCSPISGHRSVSWYQQTPGQGLQFLFEYFSETQRNKGNFPGRFSGRQFSNSRSEMNVSTLELGDSALYLCASSLAGLAGSTDTQYFGPGTRLTVL.

The chain joins TRBV3-1 (or the pseudogene TRBV3-2) to TRBJ2-7, with unresolved D. The germline V gene encodes CDR1 LGHDT and CDR2 YNNKEL (reference sequence). The germline V and J ends were trimmed by 1 base and 7 bases, with 8 bases remaining between them. CDR3 length equals 12 residues. For the CDR3, the DNA is TGTGCCAGCAGCCAAGGGTTTGGGGAGCAGTACGTC. Its protein is CASSQGFGEQYV.

The chain employs TRBV6-5 and TRBJ1-2, with 9 bases identical to TRBD1. This CDR3 spans 13 amino acids. Germline values: CDR1 MNHEY, CDR2 SVGAGI. The junction had 6 bases not matched to a gene; V was cut back by 7 bases and J by 6 bases. This chain's CDR3 is CASNPGTGNGYTF. CDR3 nucleotide sequence: TGTGCCAGCAATCCCGGGACAGGGAATGGCTACACCTTC.